Each of the 13 T cell receptor beta chains below was sequenced from the same sample in a study of T cells in women clearing cervical HPV infection. Measured with immunoSEQ multiplex PCR; TCRdb has only the in-frame clones, and not every one. The sample's table shows approximately 40,000 clones. The sequenced material came from blood buffy coat. The receptors here all came from a woman between 18 and 69 years old with a cervical HPV16 infection that either progressed to CIN3+ or cleared (not recorded which).

Worth noting for this clone: The read ends 3 residues shy of where the CDR3 ends; the end is completed using the germline J gene. This sequence joins TRBV5-1 and TRBJ2-7, with TRBD2 matching over 11 bases. The germline V gene encodes CDR1 SGHRS and CDR2 YFSETQ. This CDR3 is 13 amino acids long. With 3 bases clipped from V and 5 bases from J, the junction kept 1 base outside the gene matches. The chain's CDR3 is CASSWGLADEQYF. The sequenced part of the CDR3 DNA is TGCGCCAGCAGCTGGGGACTAGCGGACGAG.

On this clone itself: Read data end 3 residues before the CDR3 end; the end is taken from the germline J gene. V usage is TRBV4-1 and J usage is TRBJ2-7; 7 bases are shared with TRBD1. The J segment lost 4 bases and the V segment lost 1 base, leaving 7 bases of the junction unmatched. The germline gives CDR1 MGHRA, CDR2 YSYEKL. The CDR3 consists of 15 residues. The sequenced part of the CDR3 DNA is TGCGCCAGCAGCCAAGGGGGCCAGGGGGAATACGAG. Protein sequence: CASSQGGQGEYE. The whole CDR3 is CASSQGGQGEYEQYF.

Of note for this clone: The read ends 3 residues shy of where the CDR3 ends; the end is completed using the germline J gene. The V and J genes are TRBV2 and TRBJ2-1, with TRBD2 matching 10 bases. Trimming removed 7 bases from V and 2 bases from J; junction bases left unmatched: 11. CDR1 and CDR2 (germline): SNHLY, FYNNEI. This CDR3 contains 17 residues. CDR3 residues: CASNRLPSGSTYNEQFF. The DNA read from the CDR3 is TGTGCCAGCAACCGACTTCCTAGCGGGAGTACCTACAATGAG.

With respect to this clone: The read is 3 residues too short to cover the CDR3 end, so that end is filled in from the germline J gene. The V and J genes are TRBV19 and TRBJ2-6, with 8 bases lining up with TRBD2. Germline CDR1 and CDR2: LNHDA and SQIVND (reference sequence). Trimming removed 3 bases from V and 0 bases from J; junction bases left unmatched: 10. The CDR3 has 19 amino acids. The CDR3 sequence: CASSIWTAGGGSGANVLTF. CDR3 DNA (partial): TGTGCCAGTAGTATCTGGACAGCCGGGGGGGGCTCTGGGGCCAACGTC.

Incomplete CDR3 DNA: TGCAGTGCTAGAGATCGGATCGGGGGGACCTCTGGAAACACC. The encoded protein is CSARDRIGGTSGNT. The whole CDR3 protein is CSARDRIGGTSGNTIYF. The rearrangement uses TRBV20-1 and TRBJ1-3; tentative D call: TRBD1 (5 bases). Read coverage stops 3 residues before the CDR3 terminus; the germline J gene supplies the remainder. Between the trimmed V and J ends, which lost 0 bases and 0 bases, there was a span of 15 bases. The CDR3 is made up of 17 amino acids. CDR1 is DFQATT and CDR2 is SNEGSKA in the germline V gene (reference sequence).

Regarding this clone: With the read ending 3 residues before the CDR3 end, the germline J gene is used to fill in that end. This chain connects TRBV10-3 to TRBJ2-1, with TRBD2 matching 8 bases. V shed 4 bases and J 7 bases; nucleotides not matched to a gene: 9. The CDR3 covers 15 residues. Germline CDR1 ENHRY, CDR2 SYGVKD. The CDR3 DNA, read in part, is TGTGCCATCAGTGGAGGTAGCGGGATATCAAATGAG. It yields the protein CAISGGSGISNE. Given in full, the CDR3 is CAISGGSGISNEQFF.

On this clone: The read halts 3 residues ahead of the CDR3 end, with the missing end drawn from the germline J gene. The chain recombines TRBV6-2 or TRBV6-3 with TRBJ1-4; D might be TRBD1 (5 bases). Germline V gene lookup returns CDR1 MNHEY and CDR2 SVGEGT. CDR3 length: 15 amino acids. V was cut by 5 bases and J by 8 bases, with 18 bases left in between. The DNA read from the CDR3 is TGTGCCAGCAGTCCCGGAGGGGTGGCGGCGGAAAAA. Its translation: CASSPGGVAAEK. In full, the CDR3 is CASSPGGVAAEKLFF.

Notes on this clone: The CDR3 end is not reached by the read, which stops 3 residues before it; the germline J gene fills it in. This rearrangement joins TRBV19 to TRBJ1-5, with 10 bases lining up with TRBD1. Germline lookup yields CDR1 LNHDA and CDR2 SQIVND (reference sequence). This CDR3 has 16 amino acids. Trimming took 8 bases from V and 0 from J; bases not matched to a gene: 7. The part of the CDR3 DNA that was read is TGTGCCAGTTCCGGGACAGGGGTGTATAGCAATCAGCCC. Translation: CASSGTGVYSNQP. The full CDR3 is CASSGTGVYSNQPQHF.

As for this clone: The CDR3 extends 3 residues past the end of the read, so its final part is completed from the germline J gene. The chain uses TRBV5-1 and TRBJ2-1; 9 bases match TRBD2. Trimming removed 0 bases from V and 4 bases from J; junction bases left unmatched: 2. The CDR3 has 15 amino acids. Germline lookup yields CDR1 SGHRS and CDR2 YFSETQ. The CDR3 sequence: CASSLVTSGYNEQFF. The CDR3 bases that were read are TGCGCCAGCAGCTTGGTTACTAGCGGGTACAATGAG.

Turning to this clone: Coverage ceases 3 residues before the CDR3 finishes, and the germline J gene fills in the end. The chain combines TRBV7-3 with TRBJ2-3, with 9 nucleotides matching TRBD2. The germline V gene encodes CDR1 SGHTA and CDR2 FQGTGA. This CDR3 region has 16 residues. J was trimmed by 0 bases and V by 4 bases; bases with no gene match: 5. CDR3 DNA, as far as it was read: TGTGCCAGCAGCTCATCTAGCGGGACTAGCACAGATACG. Its translation is CASSSSSGTSTDT. The full CDR3 protein reads CASSSSSGTSTDTQYF.

On this clone itself: The sequence runs out 3 residues before the end of the CDR3; the remainder is reconstructed from the germline J gene. J is TRBJ2-1 and V is TRBV6-1; the match to TRBD2 covers 8 bases. Germline V gives CDR1 MNHNS, CDR2 SASEGT. This CDR3 has 15 amino acids. J lost 9 bases, V lost 3 bases, and 10 bases had no gene match. The CDR3 sequence is CASSEGAGGGGEQFF. The covered CDR3 bases are TGTGCCAGCAGTGAGGGGGCGGGGGGAGGGGGTGAG.

Measured by frequency, this clone is medium-sized. The read ends 3 residues early relative to the CDR3; the germline J gene fills the gap. The sample holds other DNA sequences that translate to the same CDR3. V is TRBV2 and J is TRBJ2-3; a possible D gene is TRBD1 (5 bases). The CDR3 totals 15 residues. Deletions cut 5 bases from V and 0 bases from J, with 12 bases between. Germline loops: CDR1 SNHLY, CDR2 FYNNEI. The CDR3 loop is CASSPQATSTDTQYF. The DNA read from the CDR3 is TGTGCCAGCAGTCCACAGGCCACTAGCACAGATACG.

Note on this clone: The DNA ends 3 residues before the CDR3 does, and the rest of the CDR3 is filled in from the germline J gene. The genes are TRBV20-1 and TRBJ2-3, with 8 bases fitting TRBD1. There are 14 residues in the CDR3. The germline CDR1 and CDR2 sequences are DFQATT and SNEGSKA (reference sequence). The ends lost 3 bases at V and 1 base at J; junction bases unmatched: 3. CDR3 protein: CSASVGQGTDTQYF. The covered CDR3 bases are TGCAGTGCTAGTGTGGGACAGGGCACAGATACG.